The entry below describes one TCR beta chain. Its target antigen remains unknown. No much larger clonotype is one base removed from it; base qualities were not supplied. This specimen belongs to a study of T cell responses to AZD1222 COVID-19 vaccine (dated by TCRdb to the early 2020s). Regarding the research as a whole: TCR sequencing was performed for roughly 250 trial participants, of whom some 200 were given two doses of AZD1222 and around 25 were given two doses of MenACWY control vaccine. Trial participants were enrolled by age into subgroups of 18-55, 56-69 and 70-plus years, and roughly 150, 30 and 60 TCR-sequenced participants, respectively, were included in these subgroups. The investigation overall reported the following: In the small 56-69-year group, the increase in depth fell short of significance, most likely because of low power. Conclusions about previously exposed vaccinees are limited because only a handful of AZD1222 recipients were SARS-CoV-2 seropositive at baseline. Participants were mostly white British, with more females than males. The authors suggested clonal diversity may have been underestimated. Nearly half of unique spike-specific TCRs reportedly recognized epitopes outside regions mutated in the B.1.351 and B.1.1.7 variants. The vaccine-associated CD4 TCRs covered the entire spike protein, and the dominant responses fell in regions 160-218 and 743-854. Spike-specific TCR breadth and depth rose significantly after two AZD1222 doses compared with day 0 and with MenACWY recipients. Because no day 14 peak-response samples were available, repertoires were characterized only after the peak T cell response.

The CDR3, from cysteine to phenylalanine, totals 14 residues. The entry retains the CDR3 DNA only, 42 bases that are in frame from base 1. CDR1 and CDR2 are read off the germline V gene (reference sequence) as SEHNR and FQNEAQ. V was cut back by 2 bases and J by 4 bases, leaving a gap of 9 bases between them. The time point label, read with the paper, signifies: about 28 days (+/-7) after the second vaccine dose. AZD1222 recipients with second doses at about 4 weeks or about 12 weeks were pooled, because spike-specific TCR depth and breadth did not differ between schedules. Vaccinee samples came from UK trials COV001 and COV002, including a single-blind randomized controlled phase 2/3 trial of AZD1222 (ChAdOx1 nCoV-19) in healthy adults. For TCRbeta chain sequencing, PBMC samples were collected from trial participants at day 0 and at day 28 after the second dose. The CDR3 regions of human TCRbeta chains were subjected to immunosequencing. Concerning the study's data processing: Repertoire TCRs were checked for matches against a reference library of SARS-CoV-2-specific TCRs that had been generated using the MIRA antigen-specificity platform. Breadth meant the fraction of unique TCRs that were SARS-CoV-2-associated, whereas depth meant the fraction of total T cells that were SARS-CoV-2-associated. Using the MIRA data, every spike-specific TCR was mapped to the spike region that the TCR reacted to and assigned to either a CD4 or a CD8 class. Log10-transformed breadth and depth values were compared by one-way ANOVA with Sidak's multiple comparisons tests. Drawn from immuneACCESS, this table holds only the in-frame rearrangements with V and J called that TCRdb kept. Clones are partly lost; checked studies trace under half to an unresolved V gene and leave the rest unexplained. D and trimming come from the DNA, and the V and J calls and clone size come from that table. This sample comprises more than 150,000 clones, over 90% of them detected only once. The ten largest clones add up to more than 1.3% of the sample.

The TCR comes from an adult who received the AZD1222 COVID-19 vaccine. This specimen was peripheral blood, taken 28 days after the second AZD1222 dose. The chain is encoded by TRBV7-9 joined to TRBJ1-5, with no reliable assignment of the D segment. The CDR3 amino acid sequence is: CASSLSSVNQPQHF. The sequenced DNA: TGTGCCAGCAGCTTATCGTCCGTGAATCAGCCCCAGCATTTT.